The clone carrying this T cell receptor (beta chain) was seen many times. The target antigen is unknown. CDR3 length: 12 residues. Trimming pared 2 bases from V and 6 bases from J, leaving 11 bases between. The germline V gene has CDR1 DFQATT and CDR2 SNEGSKA (reference sequence). Under 3 months was the duration of disease in ophthalmopathy patients, who also had a Clinical Activity Score of at least 3 and a NOSPECS grade of at least 4. The authors obtained PBMCs from roughly 10 ml of fresh peripheral blood. This record belongs to a study of T cells in Graves' hyperthyroidism and ophthalmopathy. Study results and caveats: Researchers found most expanded thyroid clonotypes above 0.001 in blood as well.

There were TCR beta CDR3 regions amplified from RNA transcripts. First-round RT-PCR of the TCR CDR3 relied on the HTBI primer set. TCRdb independently ran MiXCR on the multiplex PCR reads; one entry per CDR3 protein. The sample consists of a few hundred thousand distinct CDR3 sequences, roughly an eighth of them appearing once. Sequencing was carried out using blood. The chain uses TRBV20-1 and TRBJ2-7; maybe TRBD1 (6 bases). This receptor was obtained from a woman in her 40s with Graves' ophthalmopathy. In DNA form, the CDR3 reads TGCAGTGCTAGACCAAGGGGGAGCGAGCAGTACTTC. It encodes CSARPRGSEQYF.